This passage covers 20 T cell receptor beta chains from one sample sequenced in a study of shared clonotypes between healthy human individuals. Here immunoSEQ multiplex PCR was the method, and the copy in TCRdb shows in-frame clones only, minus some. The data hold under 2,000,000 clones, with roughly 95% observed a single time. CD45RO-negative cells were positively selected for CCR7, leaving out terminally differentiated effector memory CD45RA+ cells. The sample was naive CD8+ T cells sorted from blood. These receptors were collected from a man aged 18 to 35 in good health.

The CDR3 region has the DNA TGTGCCAGCACCGAGGAAGGGGGCTCATACAATGAGCAGTTCTTC. Its translation: CASTEEGGSYNEQFF. The chain recombines TRBV7-8 with TRBJ2-1; 7 nucleotides agree with TRBD1. V lost 7 bases, J lost 4 bases, and 10 bases stayed unmatched. The CDR3 contains 15 residues. Germline-derived CDR1 and CDR2 are SGHVS and FQNEAQ.

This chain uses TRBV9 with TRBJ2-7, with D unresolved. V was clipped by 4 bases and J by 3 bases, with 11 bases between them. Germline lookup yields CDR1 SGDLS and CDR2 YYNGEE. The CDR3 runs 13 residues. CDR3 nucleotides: TGTGCCAGCAGCCCCGCACCCGGCTACGAGCAGTACTTC. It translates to CASSPAPGYEQYF.

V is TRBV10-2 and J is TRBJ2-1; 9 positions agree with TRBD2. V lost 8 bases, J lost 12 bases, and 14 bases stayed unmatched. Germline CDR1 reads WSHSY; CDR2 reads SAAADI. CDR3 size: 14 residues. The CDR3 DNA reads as TGCGCCAGCCGAGCGGGAGGTGTTATTGAGGGGCAGTTCTTC. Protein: CASRAGGVIEGQFF.

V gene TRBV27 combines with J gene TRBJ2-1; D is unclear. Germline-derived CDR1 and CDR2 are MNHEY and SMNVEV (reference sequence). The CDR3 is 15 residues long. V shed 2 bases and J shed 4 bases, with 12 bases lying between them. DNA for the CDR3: TGTGCCAGCAGTTTAGCTCCCCTTGGATACAATGAGCAGTTCTTC. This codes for CASSLAPLGYNEQFF.

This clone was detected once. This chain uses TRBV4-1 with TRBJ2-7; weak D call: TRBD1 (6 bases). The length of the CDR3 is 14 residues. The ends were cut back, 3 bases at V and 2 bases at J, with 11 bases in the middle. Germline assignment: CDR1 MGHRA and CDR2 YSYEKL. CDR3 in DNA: TGCGCCAGCAGCCACCGGGACAATGCCTACGAGCAGTACTTC. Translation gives CASSHRDNAYEQYF.

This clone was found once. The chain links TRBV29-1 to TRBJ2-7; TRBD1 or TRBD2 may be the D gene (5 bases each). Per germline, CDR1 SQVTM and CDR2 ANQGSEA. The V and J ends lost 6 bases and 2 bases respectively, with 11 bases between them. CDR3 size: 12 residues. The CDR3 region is CSVRGLTYEQYF. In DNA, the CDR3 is TGCAGCGTACGGGGCCTCACCTACGAGCAGTACTTC.

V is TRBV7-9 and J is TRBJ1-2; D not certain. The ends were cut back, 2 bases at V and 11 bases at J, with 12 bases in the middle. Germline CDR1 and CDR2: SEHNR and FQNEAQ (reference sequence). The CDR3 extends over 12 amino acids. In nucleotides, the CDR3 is TGTGCCAGCAGCTTATCCCCGACGCTGTACACCTTC. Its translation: CASSLSPTLYTF.

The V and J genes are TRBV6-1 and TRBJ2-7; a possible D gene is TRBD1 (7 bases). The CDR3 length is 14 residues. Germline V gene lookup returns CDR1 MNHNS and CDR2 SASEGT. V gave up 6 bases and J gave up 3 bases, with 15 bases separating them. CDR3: CASSGGTAFYEQYF. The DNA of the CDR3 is TGTGCCAGCAGCGGCGGGACAGCATTCTACGAGCAGTACTTC.

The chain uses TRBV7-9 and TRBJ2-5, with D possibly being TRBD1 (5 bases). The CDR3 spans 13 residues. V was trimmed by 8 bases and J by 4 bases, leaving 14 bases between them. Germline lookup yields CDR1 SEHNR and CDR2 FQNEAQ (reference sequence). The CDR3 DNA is TGTGCCAGCGGACAAGACCCACGAGAGACCCAGTACTTC. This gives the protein CASGQDPRETQYF. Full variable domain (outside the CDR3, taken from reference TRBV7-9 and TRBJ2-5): DTGVSQNPRHKITKRGQNVTFRCDPISEHNRLYWYRQTLGQGPEFLTYFQNEAQLEKSRLLSDRFSAERPKGSFSTLEIQRTEQGDSAMYLCASGQDPRETQYFGPGTRLLVL.

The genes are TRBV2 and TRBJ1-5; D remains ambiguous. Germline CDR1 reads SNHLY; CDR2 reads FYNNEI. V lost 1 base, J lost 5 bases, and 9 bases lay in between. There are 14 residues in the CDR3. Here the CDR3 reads CASSEETRDQPQHF. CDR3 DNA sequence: TGTGCCAGCAGTGAAGAAACAAGGGATCAGCCCCAGCATTTT.

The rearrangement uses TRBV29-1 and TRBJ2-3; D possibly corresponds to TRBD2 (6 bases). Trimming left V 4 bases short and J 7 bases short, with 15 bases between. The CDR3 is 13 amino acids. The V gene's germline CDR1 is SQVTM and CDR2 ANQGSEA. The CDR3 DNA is TGCAGCGTTGCGGGGGACTCCCCTTATACGCAGTATTTT. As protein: CSVAGDSPYTQYF.

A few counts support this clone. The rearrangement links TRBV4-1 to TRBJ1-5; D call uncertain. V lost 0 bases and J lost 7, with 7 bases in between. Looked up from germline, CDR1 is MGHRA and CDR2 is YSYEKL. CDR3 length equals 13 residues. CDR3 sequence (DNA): TGCGCCAGCAGCCAAGACGGGCCGCAGCCCCAGCATTTT. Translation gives CASSQDGPQPQHF.

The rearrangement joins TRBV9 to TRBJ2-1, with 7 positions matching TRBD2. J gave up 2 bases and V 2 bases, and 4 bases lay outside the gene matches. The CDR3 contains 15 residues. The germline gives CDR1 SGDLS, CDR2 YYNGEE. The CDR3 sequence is CASSVAGRPYNEQFF. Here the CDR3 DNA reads TGTGCCAGCAGCGTGGCCGGGAGGCCCTACAATGAGCAGTTCTTC.

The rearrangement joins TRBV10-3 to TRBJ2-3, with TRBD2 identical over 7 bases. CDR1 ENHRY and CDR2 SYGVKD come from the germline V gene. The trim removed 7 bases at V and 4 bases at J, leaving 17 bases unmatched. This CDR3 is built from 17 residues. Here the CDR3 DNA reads TGTGCCATCAATGGTGTAACGGGAGGAGGTCGAGCAGATACGCAGTATTTT. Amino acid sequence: CAINGVTGGGRADTQYF.

DNA for the CDR3: TGTGCCAGCAGCTTATGGGATTCGGGGGCCAACGTCCTGACTTTC. Residues: CASSLWDSGANVLTF. The chain joins TRBV7-9 to TRBJ2-6, with D uncertain. Trimming left V 2 bases short and J 4 bases short, with 9 bases between. The CDR3 has 15 amino acids. CDR1 is SEHNR and CDR2 is FQNEAQ in the germline V gene (reference sequence).

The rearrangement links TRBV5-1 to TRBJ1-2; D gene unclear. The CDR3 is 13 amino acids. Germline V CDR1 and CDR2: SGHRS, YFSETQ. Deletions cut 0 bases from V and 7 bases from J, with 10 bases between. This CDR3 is CASSLVGEVGYTF. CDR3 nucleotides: TGCGCCAGCAGCTTGGTTGGGGAGGTTGGCTACACCTTC.

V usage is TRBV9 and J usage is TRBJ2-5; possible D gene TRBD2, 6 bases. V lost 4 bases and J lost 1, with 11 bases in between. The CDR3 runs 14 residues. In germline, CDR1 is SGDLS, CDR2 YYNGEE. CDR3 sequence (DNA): TGTGCCAGCAGCACCGCCGGGGGCCAAGAGACCCAGTACTTC. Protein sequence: CASSTAGGQETQYF.

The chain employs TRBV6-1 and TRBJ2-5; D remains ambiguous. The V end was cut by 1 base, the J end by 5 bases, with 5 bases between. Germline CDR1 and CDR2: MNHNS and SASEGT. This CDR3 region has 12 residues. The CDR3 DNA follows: TGTGCCAGCAGTGAAGTATTGGAGACCCAGTACTTC. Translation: CASSEVLETQYF.

CDR3 sequence: CASSLGLAGGPSTDTQYF. The CDR3, as DNA: TGTGCCAGCAGCTTAGGTTTAGCGGGGGGGCCGAGCACAGATACGCAGTATTTT. This rearrangement joins TRBV7-8 to TRBJ2-3, with 11 nucleotides matching TRBD2. Germline CDR1 is SGHVS and CDR2 is FQNEAQ. The CDR3 is 18 residues long. V dropped 1 base and J dropped 0; count of bases not matched to a gene: 6.

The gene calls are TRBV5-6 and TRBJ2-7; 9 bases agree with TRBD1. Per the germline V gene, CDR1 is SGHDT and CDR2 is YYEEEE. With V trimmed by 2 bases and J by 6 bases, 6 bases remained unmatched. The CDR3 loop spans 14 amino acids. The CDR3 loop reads CASSFLTGGIEQYF. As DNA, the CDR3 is TGTGCCAGCAGCTTTCTAACAGGGGGCATCGAGCAGTACTTC.